The 10 T cell receptor beta chains reported below all come from one sample, sequenced in a study of blood T cell repertoires in COVID-19. Using immunoSEQ multiplex PCR, the repertoire was profiled, and TCRdb retains in-frame clones only, with some absent. Of 200,000 to 250,000 clones listed, 89% were seen once; the top ten hold more than 5.5%. Source material: peripheral blood. These TCRs come from a man aged 60 to 75 who had recovered from COVID-19.

The CDR3 here is CASSLKTGGTYQETQYF. CDR3 sequence (DNA): TGTGCCAGCAGTTTAAAGACAGGGGGTACTTACCAAGAGACCCAGTACTTC. The rearrangement uses TRBV27 and TRBJ2-5; TRBD1 matches 9 bases. The V gene end was trimmed by 2 bases and the J gene end by 0 bases; junction bases not matched to a gene: 7. This CDR3 is 17 amino acids long. Per the germline V gene, CDR1 is MNHEY and CDR2 is SMNVEV (reference sequence).

This chain links TRBV7-9 with TRBJ2-7, with 14 bases matching TRBD2. Losses at the gene ends were 4 bases for V and 5 bases for J; bases not matched to a gene: 4. The CDR3 runs 15 residues. The germline V gene encodes CDR1 SEHNR and CDR2 FQNEAQ (reference sequence). The CDR3 loop is CASSSTSGRVNEQYF. As DNA, the CDR3 is TGTGCCAGCAGCTCGACTAGCGGGAGGGTAAACGAGCAGTACTTC. Complete variable domain (other parts from reference TRBV7-9 and TRBJ2-7): DTGVSQNPRHKITKRGQNVTFRCDPISEHNRLYWYRQTLGQGPEFLTYFQNEAQLEKSRLLSDRFSAERPKGSFSTLEIQRTEQGDSAMYLCASSSTSGRVNEQYFGPGTRLTVT.

This clone was seen a single time. V and J are TRBV4-1 and TRBJ1-1, with 7 bases matching TRBD1. The V and J ends lost 3 bases and 3 bases, in that order; junction bases with no gene match: 4. Looked up from germline, CDR1 is MGHRA and CDR2 is YSYEKL. The CDR3 is made up of 14 amino acids. The CDR3 DNA is TGCGCCAGCAGCCACCCCGACAGGGACACTGAAGCTTTCTTT. As protein: CASSHPDRDTEAFF.

The V gene is TRBV19, the J gene TRBJ2-1, with 10 bases fitting TRBD1. The CDR3 runs 15 residues. Losses at the gene ends were 5 bases for V and 9 bases for J; bases not matched to a gene: 10. CDR1 and CDR2 (germline): LNHDA, SQIVND (reference sequence). The CDR3 coding sequence is TGTGCCAGTAGTCCCCAGACAGGGGGCTATGGTGAGCAGTTCTTC. Amino acids: CASSPQTGGYGEQFF.

This clone occurred once. J is TRBJ1-5 and V is TRBV27; 7 bases map to TRBD1. V trimming: 6 bases; J trimming: 9 bases; junction bases outside the gene matches: 11. The CDR3 runs 14 residues. CDR1 is MNHEY and CDR2 is SMNVEV in the germline V gene (reference sequence). The CDR3 DNA sequence: TGTGCCAGCAGCGCCGGGACAGAGGTACGGCCCCAGCATTTT. Its protein is CASSAGTEVRPQHF.

With respect to this clone: Distinct nucleotide sequences in the sample also encode this CDR3. V and J are TRBV5-1 and TRBJ2-3; D may be TRBD2 (6 bases). V lost 7 bases, J lost 0 bases, and 9 bases lay in between. This CDR3 has 13 residues. Germline loops: CDR1 SGHRS, CDR2 YFSETQ. CDR3 region: CASGGTSTDTQYF. For the CDR3, the DNA is TGCGCCAGCGGAGGGACTAGCACAGATACGCAGTATTTT.

V and J are TRBV19 and TRBJ2-7, with TRBD1 identical over 11 bases. V gave up 6 bases and J gave up 4 bases; unmatched junction bases: 2. Germline V gives CDR1 LNHDA, CDR2 SQIVND (reference sequence). CDR3 length: 13 residues. CDR3 in amino acids: CASSRDRGYEQYF. The CDR3 DNA follows: TGTGCCAGTAGCCGGGACAGGGGGTACGAGCAGTACTTC.

The chain joins TRBV4-1 to TRBJ2-2; the D gene is possibly TRBD2 (6 bases). V was trimmed by 1 base and J by 5 bases, leaving 14 bases between them. The CDR3 length is 16 residues. CDR1 and CDR2 from the germline V gene are MGHRA and YSYEKL. DNA for the CDR3: TGCGCCAGCAGCCAAGCCTCGACTAGTGGGACCGGGGAGCTGTTTTTT. This codes for CASSQASTSGTGELFF.

The chain combines TRBV28 with TRBJ1-1; the D gene is possibly TRBD1 (6 bases). The V and J ends lost 8 bases and 11 bases respectively, with 18 bases between them. This CDR3 is 12 amino acids long. Germline V lookup: CDR1 MDHEN, CDR2 SYDVKM. Here the CDR3 reads CASVYPGVRAFF. CDR3 DNA sequence: TGTGCCAGCGTATATCCAGGGGTAAGGGCTTTCTTT.

The chain uses TRBV9 and TRBJ1-1; D gene ambiguous. CDR3 length: 15 residues. V was cut by 4 bases and J by 5 bases, with 18 bases left in between. Germline V lookup: CDR1 SGDLS, CDR2 YYNGEE. CDR3: CASSPHEGFRTEAFF. The DNA for the CDR3 is TGTGCCAGCAGCCCCCATGAGGGATTTAGGACTGAAGCTTTCTTT.